The 24 T cell receptor beta chains below all came from one sample that was sequenced in a study of long-term antiretroviral therapy in people with HIV (dated by TCRdb to the early 2020s). Sequencing of the TRB variable region was done with the immunoSEQ hsTCRB v3.0 assay at survey level resolution. The immuneACCESS repertoire file appears here via TCRdb, limited to in-frame rearrangements. These files lack a portion of the clones; in checked studies, under half of the deficit traces to unresolved V genes, and the cause of the others is not known. The sample table records around 25,000 clones; over 80% of these occur just once. Clones ranked in the top ten supply roughly 8.9% of the sample. The sequenced sample was unsorted PBMCs, obtained 1.8 years before starting antiretroviral therapy. All receptors come from a man in his fifties or sixties with HIV.

The sample holds a few counts of this clone. This chain joins TRBV5-1 and TRBJ2-7; D perhaps matches TRBD2 (6 bases). This CDR3 contains 13 residues. V was pared by 0 bases and J by 4 bases, with 8 bases between. Germline assignment: CDR1 SGHRS and CDR2 YFSETQ. CDR3 in amino acids: CASSLGLGYEQYF. For the CDR3, the DNA is TGCGCCAGCAGCTTGGGACTAGGGTACGAGCAGTACTTC.

This clone was seen a single time. This chain links TRBV25-1 with TRBJ2-5; no reliable D call. The CDR3 covers 14 residues. Trimming took off 5 bases at V and 0 bases at J, with 10 bases between the two ends. Germline assignment: CDR1 MGHDK and CDR2 SYGVNS. The CDR3 spells CASSNDLYQETQYF. The CDR3 nucleotides are TGTGCCAGCAGTAACGATCTGTACCAAGAGACCCAGTACTTC.

The chain is built from TRBV2 and TRBJ2-3; possible D gene TRBD1, 6 bases. The V end was cut by 5 bases, the J end by 3 bases, with 15 bases between. Per the germline V gene, CDR1 is SNHLY and CDR2 is FYNNEI. The CDR3 extends over 15 amino acids. The CDR3 nucleotides are TGTGCCAGCAGTCGAACAGGGATGGGTACAGATACGCAGTATTTT. Its protein product is CASSRTGMGTDTQYF.

This clone has just one count. The rearrangement links TRBV7-2 to TRBJ1-5, with 7 bases matching TRBD1. From germline, CDR1 is SGHTA and CDR2 FQGNSA. Trimming removed 5 bases from V and 6 bases from J; junction bases left unmatched: 13. The CDR3 is 16 amino acids. The CDR3 loop reads CASSRKTQGGGQPQHF. The CDR3 region has the DNA TGTGCCAGCAGCCGTAAAACGCAGGGGGGGGGTCAGCCCCAGCATTTT.

In DNA, the CDR3 is TGCGCCAGCAGTCAACAGCCCTTGGGCCAAGAGACCCAGTACTTC. Its protein product is CASSQQPLGQETQYF. The chain combines TRBV4-1 with TRBJ2-5; D is ambiguous. The CDR3 is made up of 15 amino acids. Germline CDR1 reads MGHRA; CDR2 reads YSYEKL. V dropped 6 bases and J dropped 1 base, with 15 bases sitting between them.

This clone was detected a few times. This rearrangement joins TRBV6-1 to TRBJ2-7; a possible D gene is TRBD2 (7 bases). V was cut by 4 bases and J by 7 bases, with 11 bases left in between. CDR1 and CDR2 (germline): MNHNS, SASEGT. The CDR3 has 12 residues. The CDR3 bases are TGTGCCAGCAGTGCGGGGGGCTGGGAGCAGTACTTC. This sequence encodes CASSAGGWEQYF.

The genes are TRBV15 and TRBJ1-1; weak D call: TRBD1 (6 bases). The CDR3 contains 13 residues. Per germline, CDR1 LNHNV and CDR2 YYDKDF (reference sequence). The ends were cut back, 0 bases at V and 8 bases at J, with 10 bases in the middle. The DNA of the CDR3 is TGTGCCACCAGCAGAGATCAGACAGGCGAAGCTTTCTTT. Its translation: CATSRDQTGEAFF.

The V call is TRBV18, the J call TRBJ2-7; D is undetermined. CDR1 and CDR2 (germline): KGHSH, LQKENI. The CDR3 runs to 15 residues. V lost 0 bases, J lost 1 base, and 10 bases lay in between. The CDR3 sequence: CASSPPGYWSYEQYF. In DNA, the CDR3 is TGTGCCAGCTCACCACCGGGGTATTGGTCCTACGAGCAGTACTTC.

CDR3 region: CASSLPRGGQETQYF. CDR3 bases: TGCGCCAGCTCACTCCCTAGGGGCGGGCAAGAGACCCAGTACTTC. The chain links TRBV5-1 to TRBJ2-5; possibly TRBD1 or TRBD2 for D (5 bases each). Deletions cut 7 bases from V and 2 bases from J, with 18 bases between. The CDR3 is made up of 15 amino acids. The germline V gene encodes CDR1 SGHRS and CDR2 YFSETQ.

As regards this clone: Germline and junction disagree at one end, which may indicate a read error. Here the CDR3 DNA reads TGTGCCAGCAGCCCCAAGGCCACCGAGGAGCTGTTTTTT. The encoded protein is CASSPKATEELFF. The chain uses TRBV9 and TRBJ2-2; D is ambiguous. Per germline, CDR1 SGDLS and CDR2 YYNGEE. The CDR3 loop spans 13 amino acids.

The rearrangement uses TRBV11-2 and TRBJ2-1, with 10 bases aligning to TRBD2. This CDR3 has 16 amino acids. V lost 2 bases to trimming and J lost 3 bases; unmatched junction nucleotides: 4. Germline CDR1 reads SGHAT; CDR2 reads FQNNGV. The CDR3 sequence: CASSLLGTSDYNEQFF. CDR3 sequence (DNA): TGTGCCAGCAGCTTATTGGGGACTAGCGACTACAATGAGCAGTTCTTC.

This chain joins TRBV10-3 and TRBJ2-1; D perhaps matches TRBD1 (6 bases). Germline V gene sequence: CDR1 ENHRY, CDR2 SYGVKD. V lost 2 bases to trimming and J lost 10 bases, with 21 bases between them. This CDR3 spans 16 amino acids. The CDR3 DNA reads as TGTGCCATCAGTGAGATCAGGGTGGGGGCTACAAGAGAGCAGTTCTTC. This encodes CAISEIRVGATREQFF.

The chain carries TRBV11-3 and TRBJ2-7; weak D call: TRBD2 (5 bases). Germline V CDR1 and CDR2: SGHNT, YENEEA. The ends were cut back, 5 bases at V and 0 bases at J, with 11 bases in the middle. The CDR3 sequence is 14 residues long. CDR3 residues: CASSLSGTSYEQYF. The CDR3 DNA follows: TGTGCCAGCAGCCTAAGCGGAACCTCCTACGAGCAGTACTTC.

This clone was counted between two and nine times. V and J are TRBV7-9 and TRBJ1-2; perhaps TRBD1 as D (6 bases). The length of the CDR3 is 13 residues. Germline CDR1 reads SEHNR; CDR2 reads FQNEAQ (reference sequence). V lost 5 bases to trimming and J lost 1 base, with 8 bases between them. The DNA for the CDR3 is TGTGCCAGCAGCCTGGACAGTAACTATGGCTACACCTTC. Amino acids: CASSLDSNYGYTF.

The rearrangement uses TRBV28 and TRBJ1-6; 11 bases map to TRBD1. The V gene's germline CDR1 is MDHEN and CDR2 SYDVKM. The V segment lost 6 bases and the J segment 10 bases; nucleotides outside the gene matches: 11. CDR3 length equals 16 residues. CDR3 amino acids: CASRSQGQGAWSPLHF. Written as DNA, the CDR3 is TGTGCCAGCAGATCTCAAGGACAGGGGGCTTGGTCACCCCTCCACTTT.

This sequence joins TRBV5-1 and TRBJ1-2; a possible D gene is TRBD1 (5 bases). The CDR3 is 13 amino acids. V lost 3 bases, J lost 9 bases, and 15 bases lay in between. Germline V CDR1 and CDR2: SGHRS, YFSETQ. This CDR3 is CASSSGTAFSYTF. In DNA, the CDR3 is TGCGCCAGCAGCTCCGGGACCGCCTTTAGCTACACCTTC.

This sequence joins TRBV7-2 and TRBJ2-3; 7 bases fit TRBD2. This CDR3 is 16 amino acids long. Trimming removed 5 bases from V and 0 bases from J; junction bases left unmatched: 8. Germline V gene sequence: CDR1 SGHTA, CDR2 FQGNSA. CDR3 DNA: TGTGCCAGCAGCGCCACTAGCGCACCAAGCACAGATACGCAGTATTTT. Its translation: CASSATSAPSTDTQYF. Together with reference TRBV7-2 and TRBJ2-3, the CDR3 gives the full variable domain: GAGVSQSPSNKVTEKGKDVELRCDPISGHTALYWYRQSLGQGLEFLIYFQGNSAPDKSGLPSDRFSAERTGGSVSTLTIQRTQQEDSAVYLCASSATSAPSTDTQYFGPGTRLTVL.

The V gene is TRBV5-1, the J gene TRBJ2-7, with 7 bases fitting TRBD2. In germline, CDR1 is SGHRS, CDR2 YFSETQ. CDR3 size: 16 residues. Trimming removed 0 bases from V and 2 bases from J; junction bases left unmatched: 8. The CDR3 loop is CASSLARDYQAYEQYF. The CDR3 DNA is TGCGCCAGCAGCTTGGCCCGGGACTACCAAGCCTACGAGCAGTACTTC.

The chain carries TRBV7-3 and TRBJ2-2; D is undetermined. This CDR3 is built from 16 residues. V shed 1 base and J shed 2 bases, with 11 bases lying between them. The germline gives CDR1 SGHTA, CDR2 FQGTGA. The DNA for the CDR3 is TGTGCCAGCAGCTTAATTGCTGACACCAACACCGGGGAGCTGTTTTTT. Translating gives CASSLIADTNTGELFF.

This clone was seen a handful of times. The V gene is TRBV23-1, the J gene TRBJ2-7; D ambiguous. TRBV23-1 is known as an ORF, though its function is uncertain. Trimming shortened V by 0 bases and J by 4 bases, and 7 bases separated the two germline ends. This CDR3 region has 13 residues. The CDR3 DNA reads as TGCGCCAGCAGTCAATCCTACAGTTACGAGCAGTACTTC. Amino acids: CASSQSYSYEQYF.

The CDR3 reads CASSVVAGRLYTEAFF. CDR3 coding DNA: TGTGCCAGCAGCGTAGTGGCAGGTCGTTTGTACACTGAAGCTTTCTTT. The V gene is TRBV9, the J gene TRBJ1-1; D unresolved. Germline CDR1 and CDR2: SGDLS and YYNGEE. The CDR3 has 16 amino acids. V dropped 0 bases and J dropped 3 bases, with 15 bases sitting between them.

The gene calls are TRBV10-3 and TRBJ2-3; D ambiguous. The CDR3 contains 15 residues. Germline V gene lookup returns CDR1 ENHRY and CDR2 SYGVKD. Trimming removed 5 bases at V and 0 bases at J, with 12 bases between. This CDR3 is CAISPSVSSTDTQYF. The CDR3 DNA sequence: TGTGCCATCAGTCCCAGTGTCTCTAGCACAGATACGCAGTATTTT.

This clone was detected only a few times. The chain carries TRBV28 and TRBJ2-7; possibly TRBD1 for D (5 bases). The CDR3 spans 15 residues. In germline, CDR1 is MDHEN, CDR2 SYDVKM. Trimming pared 6 bases from V and 5 bases from J, leaving 20 bases between. The CDR3 bases are TGTGCCAGCAGGACTGGGGCATCCCTAGGAGACGAGCAGTACTTC. It is translated as CASRTGASLGDEQYF.

The J gene is TRBJ1-5, the V gene TRBV7-8; D unclear. Trimming shortened V by 2 bases and J by 10 bases, and 18 bases separated the two germline ends. The germline gives CDR1 SGHVS, CDR2 FQNEAQ. This CDR3 has 15 residues. The CDR3 sequence is CASSLSSAAQSPQHF. The CDR3 DNA reads as TGTGCCAGCAGCTTATCTTCGGCGGCCCAATCACCCCAGCATTTT.